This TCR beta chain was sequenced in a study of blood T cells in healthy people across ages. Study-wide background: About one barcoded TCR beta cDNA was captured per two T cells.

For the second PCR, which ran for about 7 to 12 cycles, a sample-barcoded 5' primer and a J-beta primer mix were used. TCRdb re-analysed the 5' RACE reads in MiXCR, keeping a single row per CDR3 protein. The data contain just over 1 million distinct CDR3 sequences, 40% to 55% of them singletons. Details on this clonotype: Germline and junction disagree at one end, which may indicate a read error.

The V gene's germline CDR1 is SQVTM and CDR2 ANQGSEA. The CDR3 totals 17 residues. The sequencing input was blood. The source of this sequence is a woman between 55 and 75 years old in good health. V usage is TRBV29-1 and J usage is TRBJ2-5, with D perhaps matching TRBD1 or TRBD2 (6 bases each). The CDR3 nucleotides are TGCGGCGTTGAACCCCTCGCGGGGCAGGGGCTTCAAGAGACCCAGTACTTC. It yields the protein CGVEPLAGQGLQETQYF.